This TCR beta chain was sequenced for a study of Tregs in tolerant kidney transplant recipients. Across the study: Mixed chimerism was transient after nonmyeloablative marrow transplants from related graft donors. Study results and caveats: Changing PCR primers prevented nucleotide comparison between some patients' samples.

Germline assignment: CDR1 SEHNR and CDR2 FQNEAQ (reference sequence). The CDR3 length is 13 residues. V was clipped by 1 base and J by 3 bases, with 6 bases between them. A word on this clone: Antigen: not known.

Repertoires were generated with immunoSEQ multiplex PCR, while TCRdb's copy carries only in-frame clones and drops some. The sample lists about 83,000 clones; roughly 98% were seen once. The TCR comes from a human donor who received a combined kidney and bone marrow transplant. The chain is built from TRBV7-9 and TRBJ1-2; D is undetermined. Sequencing was performed on CD4+ T cells from blood, taken before the transplant. CDR3 bases: TGTGCCAGCAGCTTAGAACAGTACTATGGCTACACCTTC. As protein: CASSLEQYYGYTF.